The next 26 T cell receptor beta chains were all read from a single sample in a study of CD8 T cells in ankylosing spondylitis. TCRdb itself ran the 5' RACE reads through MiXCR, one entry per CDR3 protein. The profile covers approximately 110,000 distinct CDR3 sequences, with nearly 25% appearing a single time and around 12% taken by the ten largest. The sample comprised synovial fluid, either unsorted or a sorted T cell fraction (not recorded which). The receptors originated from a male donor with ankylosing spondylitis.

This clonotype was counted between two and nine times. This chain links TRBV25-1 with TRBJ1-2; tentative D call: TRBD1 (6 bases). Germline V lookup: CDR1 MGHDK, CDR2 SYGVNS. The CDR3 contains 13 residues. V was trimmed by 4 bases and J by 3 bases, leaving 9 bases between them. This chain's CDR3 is CASSGQVHYGYTF. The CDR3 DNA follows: TGTGCCAGCAGTGGACAGGTCCACTATGGCTACACCTTC.

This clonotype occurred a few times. CDR3 amino acids: CASSLSRPERDGYTF. The CDR3 DNA follows: TGCGCCAGCAGCTTGTCCCGGCCAGAACGCGATGGCTACACCTTC. The V call is TRBV5-1, the J call TRBJ1-2; D not resolved. The V end lost 1 base, the J end lost 6 bases, and 16 bases lay between the germline ends. The germline gives CDR1 SGHRS, CDR2 YFSETQ. The CDR3 has 15 residues.

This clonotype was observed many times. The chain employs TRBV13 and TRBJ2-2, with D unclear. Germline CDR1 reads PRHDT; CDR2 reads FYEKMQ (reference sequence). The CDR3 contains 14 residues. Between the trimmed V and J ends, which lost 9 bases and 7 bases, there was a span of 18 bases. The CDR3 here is CARGLAPWDGELFF. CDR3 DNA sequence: TGTGCCAGGGGATTAGCCCCCTGGGACGGGGAGCTGTTTTTT.

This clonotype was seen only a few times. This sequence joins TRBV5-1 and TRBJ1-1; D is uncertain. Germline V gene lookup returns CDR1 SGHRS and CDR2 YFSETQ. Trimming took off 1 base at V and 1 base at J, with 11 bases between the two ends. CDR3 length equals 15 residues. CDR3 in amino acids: CASSLTQTKNTEAFF. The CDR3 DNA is TGCGCCAGCAGCTTGACGCAGACGAAGAACACTGAAGCTTTCTTT.

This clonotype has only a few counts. In DNA, the CDR3 is TGTGCCAGCAGCAAAGAGGCGACTAGCGGGATGGTGTGCGAGCAGTACGTC. Amino acid sequence: CASSKEATSGMVCEQYV. The chain carries TRBV21-1 and TRBJ2-7; the table's D call, TRBD2, has no DNA check behind it. TRBV21-1 is a pseudogene. This CDR3 region has 17 residues.

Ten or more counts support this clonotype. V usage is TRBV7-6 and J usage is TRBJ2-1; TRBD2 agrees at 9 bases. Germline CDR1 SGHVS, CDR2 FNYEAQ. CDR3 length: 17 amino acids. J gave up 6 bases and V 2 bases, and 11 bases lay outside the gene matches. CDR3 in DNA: TGTGCCAGCAGCTTATGGGAGGGACTAGCCGGGTTCAATGAGCAGTTCTTC. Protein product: CASSLWEGLAGFNEQFF.

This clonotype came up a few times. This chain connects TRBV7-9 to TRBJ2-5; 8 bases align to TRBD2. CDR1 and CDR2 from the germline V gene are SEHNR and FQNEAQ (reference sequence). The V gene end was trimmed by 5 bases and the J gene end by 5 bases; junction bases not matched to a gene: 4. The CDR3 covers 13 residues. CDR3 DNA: TGTGCCAGCAGCCTCGGGAGGGTTGAGACCCAGTACTTC. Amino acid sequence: CASSLGRVETQYF.

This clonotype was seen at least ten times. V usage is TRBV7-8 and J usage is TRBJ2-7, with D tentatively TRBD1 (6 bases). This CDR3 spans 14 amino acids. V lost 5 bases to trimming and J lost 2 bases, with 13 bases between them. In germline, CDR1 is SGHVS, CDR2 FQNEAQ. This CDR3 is CASSLRQGPYEQYF. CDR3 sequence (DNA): TGTGCCAGCAGCCTCCGGCAGGGGCCCTACGAGCAGTACTTC.

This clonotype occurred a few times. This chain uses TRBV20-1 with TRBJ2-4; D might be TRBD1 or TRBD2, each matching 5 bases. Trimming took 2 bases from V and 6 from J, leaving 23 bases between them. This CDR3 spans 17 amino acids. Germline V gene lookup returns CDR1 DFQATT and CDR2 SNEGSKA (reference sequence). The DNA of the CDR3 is TGCAGTGCTAGAAAAGGGGCCTATTTAGCGCCCCGAAACATTCAGTACTTC. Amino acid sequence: CSARKGAYLAPRNIQYF.

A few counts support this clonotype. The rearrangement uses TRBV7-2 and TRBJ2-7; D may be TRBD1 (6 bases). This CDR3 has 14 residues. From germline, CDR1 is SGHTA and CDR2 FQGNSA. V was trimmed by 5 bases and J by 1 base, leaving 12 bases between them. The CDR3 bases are TGTGCCAGCAGCCCCCAGACAGGTTCCTACGAGCAGTACGTC. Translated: CASSPQTGSYEQYV.

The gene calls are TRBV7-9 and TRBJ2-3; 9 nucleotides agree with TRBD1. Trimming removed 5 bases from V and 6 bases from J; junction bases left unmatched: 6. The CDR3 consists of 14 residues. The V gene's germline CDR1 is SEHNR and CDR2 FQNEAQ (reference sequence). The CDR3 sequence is CASSEDRGGDTQYF. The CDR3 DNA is TGTGCCAGCAGCGAGGACAGGGGAGGGGATACGCAGTATTTT.

The CDR3 loop is CSVERGPRNTIYF. The CDR3 nucleotides read TGCAGCGTTGAAAGGGGACCGAGAAACACCATATATTTT. The chain carries TRBV29-1 and TRBJ1-3; D is possibly TRBD1 (5 bases). The CDR3 runs to 13 residues. The V end lost 2 bases, the J end lost 5 bases, and 10 bases lay between the germline ends. Germline V gene data show CDR1 as SQVTM and CDR2 as ANQGSEA.

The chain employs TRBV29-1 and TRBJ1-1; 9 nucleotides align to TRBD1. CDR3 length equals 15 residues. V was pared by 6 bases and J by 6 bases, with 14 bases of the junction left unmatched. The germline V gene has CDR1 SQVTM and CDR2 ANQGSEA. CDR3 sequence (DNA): TGCAGCGTAGTCTGGGGACAGGGTCGATGGCCTGAAGCTTTCTTT. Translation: CSVVWGQGRWPEAFF.

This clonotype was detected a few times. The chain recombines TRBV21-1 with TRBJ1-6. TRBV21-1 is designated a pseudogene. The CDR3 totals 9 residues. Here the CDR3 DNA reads TGTGCCAGGAGGGGACCCCTCCACTTT. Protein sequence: CARRGPLHF.

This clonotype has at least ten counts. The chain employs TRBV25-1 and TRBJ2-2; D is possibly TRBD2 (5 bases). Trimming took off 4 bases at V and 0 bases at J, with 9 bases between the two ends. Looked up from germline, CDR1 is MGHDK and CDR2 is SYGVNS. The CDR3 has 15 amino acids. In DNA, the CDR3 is TGTGCCAGCAGTGTTCCCGGGGCGAACACCGGGGAGCTGTTTTTT. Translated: CASSVPGANTGELFF.

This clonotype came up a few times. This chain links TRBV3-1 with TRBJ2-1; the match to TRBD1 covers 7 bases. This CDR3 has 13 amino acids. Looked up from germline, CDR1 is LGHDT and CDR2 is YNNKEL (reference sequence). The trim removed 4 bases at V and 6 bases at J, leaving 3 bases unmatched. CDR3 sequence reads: CASSLGQVNEQFF. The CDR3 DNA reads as TGTGCCAGCAGCCTAGGACAGGTCAATGAGCAGTTCTTC.

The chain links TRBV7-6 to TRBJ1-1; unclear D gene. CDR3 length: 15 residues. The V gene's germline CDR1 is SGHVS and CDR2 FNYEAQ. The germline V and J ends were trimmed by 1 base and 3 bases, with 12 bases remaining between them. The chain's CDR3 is CASSLDPKADTEAFF. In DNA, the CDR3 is TGTGCCAGCAGCTTAGATCCGAAGGCGGACACTGAAGCTTTCTTT.

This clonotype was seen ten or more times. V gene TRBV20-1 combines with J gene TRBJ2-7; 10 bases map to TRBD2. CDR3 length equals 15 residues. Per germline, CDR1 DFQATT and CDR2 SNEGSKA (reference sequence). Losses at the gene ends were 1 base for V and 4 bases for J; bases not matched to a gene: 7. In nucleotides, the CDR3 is TGCAGTGCTAGAGGCCCTAGCGGGAGTCGGTACGAGCAGTACTTC. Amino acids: CSARGPSGSRYEQYF.

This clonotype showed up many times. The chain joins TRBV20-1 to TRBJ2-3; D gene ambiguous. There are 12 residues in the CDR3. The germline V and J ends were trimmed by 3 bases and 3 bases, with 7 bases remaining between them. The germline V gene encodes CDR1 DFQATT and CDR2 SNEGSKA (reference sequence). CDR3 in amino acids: CSARLGTDTQYF. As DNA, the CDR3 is TGCAGTGCTAGGCTGGGTACAGATACGCAGTATTTT.

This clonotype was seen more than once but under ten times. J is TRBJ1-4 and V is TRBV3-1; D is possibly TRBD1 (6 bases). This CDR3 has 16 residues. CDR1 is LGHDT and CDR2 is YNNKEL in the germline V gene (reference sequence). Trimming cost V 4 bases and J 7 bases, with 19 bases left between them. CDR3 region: CASSPPPTGRGEKLFF. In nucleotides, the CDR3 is TGTGCCAGCAGCCCCCCCCCGACAGGACGGGGTGAAAAACTGTTTTTT.

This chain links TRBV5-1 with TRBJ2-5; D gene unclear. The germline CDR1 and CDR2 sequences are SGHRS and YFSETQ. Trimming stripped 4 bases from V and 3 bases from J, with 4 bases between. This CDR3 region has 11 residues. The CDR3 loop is CASSDEETQYF. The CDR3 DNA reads TGCGCCAGCAGCGACGAAGAGACCCAGTACTTC.

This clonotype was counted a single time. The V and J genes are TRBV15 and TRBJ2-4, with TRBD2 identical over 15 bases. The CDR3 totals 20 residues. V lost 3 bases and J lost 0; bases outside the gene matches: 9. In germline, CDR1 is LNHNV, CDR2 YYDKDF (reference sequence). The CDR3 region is CATSRAGLAGGTEAKNIQYF. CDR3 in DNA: TGTGCCACCAGCAGGGCGGGACTAGCGGGAGGAACAGAAGCCAAAAACATTCAGTACTTC.

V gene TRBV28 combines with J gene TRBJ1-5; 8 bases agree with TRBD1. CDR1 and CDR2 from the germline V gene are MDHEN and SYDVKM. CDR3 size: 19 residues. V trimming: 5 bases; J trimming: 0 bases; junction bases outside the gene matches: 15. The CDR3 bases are TGTGCCAGCAGTGGCCTTGACAGGGGACTCCTGAATAGCAATCAGCCCCAGCATTTT. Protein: CASSGLDRGLLNSNQPQHF. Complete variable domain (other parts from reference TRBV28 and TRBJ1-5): DVKVTQSSRYLVKRTGEKVFLECVQDMDHENMFWYRQDPGLGLRLIYFSYDVKMKEKGDIPEGYSVSREKKERFSLILESASTNQTSMYLCASSGLDRGLLNSNQPQHFGDGTRLSIL.

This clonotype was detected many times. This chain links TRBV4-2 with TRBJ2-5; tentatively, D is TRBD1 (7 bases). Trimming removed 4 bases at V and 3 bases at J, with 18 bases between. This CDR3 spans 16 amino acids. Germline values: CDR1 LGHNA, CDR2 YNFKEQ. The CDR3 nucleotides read TGTGCCAGCAGCCGCGGGACAGAACCTAGAGAAGAGACCCAGTACTTC. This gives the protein CASSRGTEPREETQYF.

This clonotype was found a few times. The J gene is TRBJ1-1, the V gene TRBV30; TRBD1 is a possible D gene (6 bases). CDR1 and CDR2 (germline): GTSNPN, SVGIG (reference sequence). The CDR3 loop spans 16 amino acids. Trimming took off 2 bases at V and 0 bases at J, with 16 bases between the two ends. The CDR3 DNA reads TGTGCCTGGAGTACGGGGGCTCCTACCATGAACACTGAAGCTTTCTTT. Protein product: CAWSTGAPTMNTEAFF.

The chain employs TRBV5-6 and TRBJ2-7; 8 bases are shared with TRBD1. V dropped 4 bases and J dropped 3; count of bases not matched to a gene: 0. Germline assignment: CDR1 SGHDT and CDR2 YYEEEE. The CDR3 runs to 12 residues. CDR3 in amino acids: CASSTGGYEQYF. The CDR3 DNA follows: TGTGCCAGCAGCACAGGGGGCTACGAGCAGTACTTC.